The 13 T cell receptor beta chains presented below share a single source sample, sequenced in a study of T cells after yellow fever vaccination. TCRdb analysed the 5' RACE reads with MiXCR anew, one entry per CDR3 protein. Here the sample spans over 25,000 distinct CDR3 sequences, about 10% being singletons. This specimen was PBMCs, either bulk or a sorted T-cell subset (CD4+, CD8+, memory, or dextramer-sorted; not recorded which), taken approximately 16 days after the first yellow fever vaccination. These receptors were obtained from a man between 18 and 29 years old who received the YFV17D yellow fever vaccine.

This clonotype appeared many times. V gene TRBV11-2 combines with J gene TRBJ2-5, with unresolved D. V shed 1 base and J shed 1 base, with 10 bases lying between them. There are 15 residues in the CDR3. CDR1 and CDR2 from the germline V gene are SGHAT and FQNNGV. In DNA, the CDR3 is TGTGCCAGCAGCTTAGTTTCGTCCAGCCAAGAGACCCAGTACTTC. Translation: CASSLVSSSQETQYF.

This clonotype was detected ten times or more. The rearrangement uses TRBV7-2 and TRBJ2-5; 9 bases are shared with TRBD2. V lost 6 bases, J lost 1 base, and 6 bases stayed unmatched. Germline V CDR1 and CDR2: SGHTA, FQGNSA. This CDR3 has 15 amino acids. CDR3 DNA: TGTGCCAGCAGAGGTTTAGCGGGGGTCCAAGAGACCCAGTACTTC. Translation: CASRGLAGVQETQYF.

This clonotype was counted ten times or more. The chain employs TRBV12-3 or TRBV12-4 and TRBJ2-5, with D perhaps matching TRBD1 (6 bases). The CDR3 sequence is 13 residues long. The V end lost 6 bases, the J end lost 3 bases, and 11 bases lay between the germline ends. CDR3 amino acids: CASSLQGEETQYF. CDR3 nucleotides: TGTGCCAGCAGCTTACAGGGAGAAGAGACCCAGTACTTC.

This clonotype turned up a few times. This chain links TRBV4-3 with TRBJ2-3; 7 bases line up with TRBD1. V lost 3 bases, J lost 4 bases, and 7 bases stayed unmatched. The germline V gene encodes CDR1 LGHNA and CDR2 YSLEER. This CDR3 has 15 residues. The CDR3 DNA reads as TGCGCCAGCAGCCAGGACTTAGGGGGCGCAGATACGCAGTATTTT. Amino acids: CASSQDLGGADTQYF.

Regarding this clonotype: This may be a read error: a much more frequent sequence differs by one nucleotide. The V gene is TRBV6-5, the J gene TRBJ2-1, with 7 bases fitting TRBD1. The CDR3 contains 15 residues. Germline V gives CDR1 MNHEY, CDR2 SVGAGI. J was trimmed by 6 bases and V by 2 bases; bases with no gene match: 7. Here the CDR3 reads CASSYPAGGVNEQFF. CDR3 DNA: TGTGCCAGCAGTTACCCGGCAGGGGGAGTCAATGAGCAGTTCTTC.

This clonotype was detected many times. The V gene is TRBV5-1, the J gene TRBJ2-2; D is possibly TRBD1 (5 bases). The CDR3 contains 15 residues. V was clipped by 6 bases and J by 4 bases, with 16 bases between them. The germline V gene encodes CDR1 SGHRS and CDR2 YFSETQ. CDR3 amino acids: CASTPSVGATGELFF. In DNA form, the CDR3 reads TGCGCCAGCACCCCTTCTGTTGGGGCCACCGGGGAGCTGTTTTTT.

There are many counts of this clonotype. The V gene is TRBV9, the J gene TRBJ1-5, with D perhaps TRBD1 (5 bases). Germline V gene sequence: CDR1 SGDLS, CDR2 YYNGEE. V was cut by 0 bases and J by 5 bases, with 9 bases left in between. The CDR3 runs 14 residues. CDR3 nucleotides: TGTGCCAGCAGCGTAGGGGGCCTGGATCAGCCCCAGCATTTT. As protein: CASSVGGLDQPQHF.

This clonotype is labeled as medium-sized. The chain has TRBV15 and TRBJ2-2; a weak D match, TRBD1 (6 bases). From germline, CDR1 is LNHNV and CDR2 YYDKDF (reference sequence). V lost 5 bases, J lost 6 bases, and 13 bases lay in between. The CDR3 is made up of 14 amino acids. In nucleotides, the CDR3 is TGTGCCACCAGCGCCCAACAGGGAGCCGGGGAGCTGTTTTTT. It translates to CATSAQQGAGELFF.

There are many counts of this clonotype. V usage is TRBV6-2 or TRBV6-3 and J usage is TRBJ1-2, with D tentatively TRBD1 (6 bases). V lost 0 bases to trimming and J lost 12 bases, with 17 bases between them. The CDR3 is made up of 14 amino acids. Germline V gene data show CDR1 as MNHEY and CDR2 as SVGEGT. CDR3 coding DNA: TGTGCCAGCAGTTACTCGGCCTACAGGGAGTACGACACCTTC. Translation gives CASSYSAYREYDTF.

The table lists this clonotype with many counts. The V call is TRBV18, the J call TRBJ1-1, with no clear D. The germline V and J ends were trimmed by 6 bases and 1 base, with 9 bases remaining between them. Germline V CDR1 and CDR2: KGHSH, LQKENI. The CDR3 loop spans 13 amino acids. CDR3 protein: CASSYGENTEAFF. The DNA of the CDR3 is TGTGCCAGCTCCTACGGTGAGAACACTGAAGCTTTCTTT.

This clonotype was found many times. The chain joins TRBV5-4 to TRBJ1-5; 7 bases fit TRBD1. The V gene's germline CDR1 is SGHNT and CDR2 YYREEE (reference sequence). This CDR3 is built from 16 residues. The V gene end was trimmed by 1 base and the J gene end by 5 bases; junction bases not matched to a gene: 9. In DNA form, the CDR3 reads TGTGCCAGCAGCTTGTATAGAACAGGGGAGGATCAGCCCCAGCATTTT. Protein sequence: CASSLYRTGEDQPQHF.

As regards this clonotype: This may come from a read error, since a much larger clone is one base off. V usage is TRBV29-1 and J usage is TRBJ1-5, with D perhaps TRBD1 (6 bases). The CDR3 totals 13 residues. V lost 6 bases to trimming and J lost 5 bases, with 14 bases between them. From germline, CDR1 is SQVTM and CDR2 ANQGSEA. The CDR3 loop is CSVATGLHQPQHF. CDR3 nucleotide sequence: TGCAGCGTGGCAACAGGGTTACATCAGCCCCAGCATTTT. Based on the CDR3 plus reference TRBV29-1 and TRBJ1-5, the full variable domain is SAVISQKPSRDICQRGTSLTIQCQVDSQVTMMFWYRQQPGQSLTLIATANQGSEATYESGFVIDKFPISRPNLTFSTLTVSNMSPEDSSIYLCSVATGLHQPQHFGDGTRLSIL.

This clonotype was counted ten times or more. This chain joins TRBV6-5 and TRBJ1-4; 8 bases are a match to TRBD1. This CDR3 comprises 15 residues. Germline CDR1 MNHEY, CDR2 SVGAGI. V was clipped by 5 bases and J by 5 bases; unmatched bases: 7. The CDR3 sequence is CASSRGQGLNEKLFF. The CDR3 nucleotides read TGTGCCAGCAGTAGAGGACAGGGCTTGAATGAAAAACTGTTTTTT.